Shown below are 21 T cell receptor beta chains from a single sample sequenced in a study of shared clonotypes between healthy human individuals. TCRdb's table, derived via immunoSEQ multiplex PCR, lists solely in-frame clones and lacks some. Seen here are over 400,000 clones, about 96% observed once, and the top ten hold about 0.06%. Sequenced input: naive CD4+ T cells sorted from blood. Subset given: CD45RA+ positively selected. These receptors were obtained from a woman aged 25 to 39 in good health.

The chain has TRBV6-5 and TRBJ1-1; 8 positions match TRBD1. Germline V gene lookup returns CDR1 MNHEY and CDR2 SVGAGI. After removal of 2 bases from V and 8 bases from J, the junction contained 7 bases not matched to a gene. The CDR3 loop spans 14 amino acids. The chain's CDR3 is CASSYDGQGAEAFF. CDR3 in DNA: TGTGCCAGCAGTTACGATGGGCAGGGGGCCGAAGCTTTCTTT.

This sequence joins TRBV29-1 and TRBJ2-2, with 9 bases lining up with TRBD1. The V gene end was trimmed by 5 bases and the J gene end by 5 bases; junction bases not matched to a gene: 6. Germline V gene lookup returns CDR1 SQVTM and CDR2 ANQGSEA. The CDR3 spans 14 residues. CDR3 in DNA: TGCAGCGTTATACAGGGGGCGAGGACCGGGGAGCTGTTTTTT. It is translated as CSVIQGARTGELFF.

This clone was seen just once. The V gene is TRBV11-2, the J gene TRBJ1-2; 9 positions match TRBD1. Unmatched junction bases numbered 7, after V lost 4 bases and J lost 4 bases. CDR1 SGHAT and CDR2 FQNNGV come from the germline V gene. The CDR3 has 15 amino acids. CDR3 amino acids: CASSSGTGSFYGYTF. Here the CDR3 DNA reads TGTGCCAGCAGCTCCGGGACAGGGTCGTTCTATGGCTACACCTTC. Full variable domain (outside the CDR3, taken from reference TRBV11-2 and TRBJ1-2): EAGVAQSPRYKIIEKRQSVAFWCNPISGHATLYWYQQILGQGPKLLIQFQNNGVVDDSQLPKDRFSAERLKGVDSTLKIQPAKLEDSAVYLCASSSGTGSFYGYTFGSGTRLTVV.

This chain's CDR3 is CASSLVWGSAGELFF. The CDR3, as DNA: TGCGCCAGCAGCTTGGTATGGGGGTCGGCCGGGGAGCTGTTTTTT. The rearrangement links TRBV5-1 to TRBJ2-2, with D possibly being TRBD1 or TRBD2 (5 bases each). The V end was cut by 0 bases, the J end by 6 bases, with 12 bases between. The CDR3 totals 15 residues. Germline CDR1 SGHRS, CDR2 YFSETQ.

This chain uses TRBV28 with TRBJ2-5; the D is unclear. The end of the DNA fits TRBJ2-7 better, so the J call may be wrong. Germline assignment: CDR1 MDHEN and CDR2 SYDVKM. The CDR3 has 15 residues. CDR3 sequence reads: CASSVPSPVFYEQYF. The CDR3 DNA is TGTGCCAGCAGTGTGCCTTCCCCTGTCTTCTACGAGCAGTACTTC.

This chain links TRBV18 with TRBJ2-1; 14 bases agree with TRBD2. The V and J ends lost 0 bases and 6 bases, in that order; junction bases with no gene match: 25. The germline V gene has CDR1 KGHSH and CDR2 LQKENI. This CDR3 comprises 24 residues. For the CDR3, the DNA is TGTGCCAGCTCACCACCTTTGACGACGGCGACACAGACTAGCGGGAGGGCCGGGGTCAATGAGCAGTTCTTC. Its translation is CASSPPLTTATQTSGRAGVNEQFF.

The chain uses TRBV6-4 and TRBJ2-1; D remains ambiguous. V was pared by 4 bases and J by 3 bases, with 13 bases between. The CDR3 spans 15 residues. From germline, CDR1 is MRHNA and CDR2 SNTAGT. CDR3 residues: CASSVTPWGYNEQFF. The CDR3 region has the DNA TGTGCCAGCAGTGTGACCCCGTGGGGCTACAATGAGCAGTTCTTC.

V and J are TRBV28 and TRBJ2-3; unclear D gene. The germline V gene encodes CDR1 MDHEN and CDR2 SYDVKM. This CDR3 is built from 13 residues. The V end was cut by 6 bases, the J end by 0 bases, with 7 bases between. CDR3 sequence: CASRTTSTDTQYF. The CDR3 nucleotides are TGTGCCAGCAGAACCACTAGCACAGATACGCAGTATTTT.

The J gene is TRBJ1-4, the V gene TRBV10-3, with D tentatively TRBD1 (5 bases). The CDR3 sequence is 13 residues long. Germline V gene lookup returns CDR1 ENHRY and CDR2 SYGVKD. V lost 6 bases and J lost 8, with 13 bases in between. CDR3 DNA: TGTGCCATCAGCGACAGAAAAGGCGAAAAACTGTTTTTT. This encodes CAISDRKGEKLFF.

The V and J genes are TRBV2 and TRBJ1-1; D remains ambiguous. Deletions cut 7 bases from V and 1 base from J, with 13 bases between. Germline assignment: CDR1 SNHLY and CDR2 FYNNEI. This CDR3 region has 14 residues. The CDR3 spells CASIPRVGNTEAFF. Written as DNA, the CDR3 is TGTGCCAGCATCCCGCGAGTTGGGAACACTGAAGCTTTCTTT.

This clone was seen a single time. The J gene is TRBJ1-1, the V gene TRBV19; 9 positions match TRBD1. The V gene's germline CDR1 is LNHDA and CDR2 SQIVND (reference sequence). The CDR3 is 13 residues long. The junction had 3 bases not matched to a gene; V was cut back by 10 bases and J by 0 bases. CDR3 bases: TGTGCCACCGGACAGGGGATGAACACTGAAGCTTTCTTT. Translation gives CATGQGMNTEAFF.

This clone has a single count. The CDR3 DNA follows: TGTGCCAGCAGCAACCTACAGGGGATCCACGGCTACACCTTC. Its protein is CASSNLQGIHGYTF. The genes are TRBV5-6 and TRBJ1-2; 7 positions match TRBD1. Germline assignment: CDR1 SGHDT and CDR2 YYEEEE. Trimming cost V 4 bases and J 8 bases; bases outside gene matches: 11. The CDR3 spans 14 residues.

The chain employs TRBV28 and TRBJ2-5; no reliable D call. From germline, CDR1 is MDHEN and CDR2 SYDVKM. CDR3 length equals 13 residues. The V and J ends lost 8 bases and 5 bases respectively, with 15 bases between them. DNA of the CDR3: TGTGCCAGCCGCTTCGATCGGATGGAGACCCAGTACTTC. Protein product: CASRFDRMETQYF.

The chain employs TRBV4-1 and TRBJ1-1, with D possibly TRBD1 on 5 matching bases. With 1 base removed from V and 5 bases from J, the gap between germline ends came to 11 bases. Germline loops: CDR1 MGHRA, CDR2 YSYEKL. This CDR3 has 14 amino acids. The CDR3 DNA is TGCGCCAGCAGCCAAGTGCAGGGTCGAACTGAAGCTTTCTTT. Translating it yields CASSQVQGRTEAFF.

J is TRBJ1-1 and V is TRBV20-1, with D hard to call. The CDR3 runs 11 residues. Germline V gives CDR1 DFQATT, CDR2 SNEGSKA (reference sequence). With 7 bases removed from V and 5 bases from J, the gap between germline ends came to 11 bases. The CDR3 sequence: CSVKGGTEAFF. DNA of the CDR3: TGCAGTGTGAAGGGAGGAACTGAAGCTTTCTTT.

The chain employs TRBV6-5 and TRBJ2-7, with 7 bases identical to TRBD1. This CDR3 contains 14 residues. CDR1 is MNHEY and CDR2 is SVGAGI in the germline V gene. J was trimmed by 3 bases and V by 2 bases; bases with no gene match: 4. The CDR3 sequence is CASSYDRVDYEQYF. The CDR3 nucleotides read TGTGCCAGCAGTTACGACAGGGTTGACTACGAGCAGTACTTC.

In DNA form, the CDR3 reads TGCGCCAGCAGCTTGGGTGATTCGGGAAACATTCAGTACTTC. It yields the protein CASSLGDSGNIQYF. The V gene is TRBV5-1, the J gene TRBJ2-4; D gene ambiguous. This CDR3 is built from 14 residues. The germline CDR1 and CDR2 sequences are SGHRS and YFSETQ. Trimming removed 0 bases at V and 6 bases at J, with 10 bases between.

CDR3 sequence (DNA): TGTGCCAGTAGTGGAACAGGGTTGACTAATGAAAAACTGTTTTTT. Protein product: CASSGTGLTNEKLFF. This chain links TRBV19 with TRBJ1-4, with a weak D call TRBD1 (6 bases). The CDR3 length is 15 residues. CDR1 and CDR2 from the germline V gene are LNHDA and SQIVND (reference sequence). The V end was cut by 5 bases, the J end by 2 bases, with 12 bases between.

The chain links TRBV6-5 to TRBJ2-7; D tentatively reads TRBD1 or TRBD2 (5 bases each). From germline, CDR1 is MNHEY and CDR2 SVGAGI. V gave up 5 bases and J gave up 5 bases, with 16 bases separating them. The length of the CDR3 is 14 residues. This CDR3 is CASSRPGRGDEQYF. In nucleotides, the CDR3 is TGTGCCAGCAGTAGGCCGGGACGAGGAGACGAGCAGTACTTC.

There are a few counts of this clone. The CDR3 sequence: CASSLVSGASTEAFF. In DNA form, the CDR3 reads TGTGCCAGCAGCTTAGTCTCCGGGGCGAGCACTGAAGCTTTCTTT. The genes are TRBV7-2 and TRBJ1-1; tentatively, D is TRBD1 (5 bases). V was cut by 1 base and J by 4 bases, with 13 bases left in between. This CDR3 region has 15 residues. In germline, CDR1 is SGHTA, CDR2 FQGNSA.

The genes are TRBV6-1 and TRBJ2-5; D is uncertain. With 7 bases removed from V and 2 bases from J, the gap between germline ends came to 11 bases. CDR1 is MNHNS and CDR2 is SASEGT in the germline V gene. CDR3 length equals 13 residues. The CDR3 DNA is TGTGCCAGCAATTGGGGTGGGCAAGAGACCCAGTACTTC. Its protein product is CASNWGGQETQYF.